This T cell receptor beta chain was documented in a study of cytomegalovirus exposure and HLA in healthy donors. J lost 2 bases, V lost 5 bases, and 7 bases had no gene match. The CDR3 sequence is 15 residues long. Germline lookup yields CDR1 SGHVS and CDR2 FQNEAQ. In the PCR, 60 Vbeta and 13 Jbeta primers were used. Assay used: immunoSEQ multiplex PCR; TCRdb lists only in-frame clones, some missing. The sample shows about 190,000 clones, around 87% of them seen only once. What was sequenced was PBMCs. The clonotype was recovered from a woman aged 18-30 years in good health and CMV-seronegative. The chain carries TRBV7-8 and TRBJ2-7; 9 positions agree with TRBD1. The CDR3 reads CASSLGQGLPYEQYF. As DNA, the CDR3 is TGTGCCAGCAGCCTCGGACAGGGGCTCCCCTACGAGCAGTACTTC.